This record covers a single T cell receptor beta chain. This table comes from immunoSEQ multiplex PCR, and its TCRdb copy is limited to in-frame clones, with some not included. The data hold a few hundred thousand clones, with over 75% observed a single time. The study recruited people aged roughly 18 to 95 years across 20 to 30 US areas. Cohort 3 recovery required two negative PCRs, clearance, or symptom resolution. The data stem from a study of blood T cell repertoires in COVID-19. V lost 5 bases, J lost 1 base, and 12 bases lay in between. The CDR3 spans 15 residues. Germline V gives CDR1 SGHTA, CDR2 FQGNSA.

The sequenced sample was PBMCs or T cells enriched from blood (not recorded which). The chain links TRBV7-2 to TRBJ2-1; D gene uncertain. The receptor comes from a woman aged 60-75 years who had recovered from COVID-19. The CDR3 DNA sequence: TGTGCCAGCAGCCCCGGGTTCCGTTCCTACAATGAGCAGTTCTTC. Translating it yields CASSPGFRSYNEQFF.